This passage covers 9 T cell receptor beta chains from one sample sequenced in a study of T-cell reconstitution after alpha-beta-depleted transplantation in children. This sample's TCRbeta library carried unique molecular identifier barcodes. TCRdb re-analysed the PCR reads in MiXCR, keeping a single row per CDR3 protein. Of 260,000 or so distinct CDR3 sequences listed, around 12% are singletons. The sequencing here drew on PBMCs from the stem cell graft donor, taken from the stem cell graft. The receptor set was obtained from a human donor who donated a stem cell graft to a child with acute lymphoblastic leukemia.

This clonotype was counted ten times or more. This chain uses TRBV27 with TRBJ2-7; perhaps TRBD2 as D (6 bases). Per germline, CDR1 MNHEY and CDR2 SMNVEV (reference sequence). The CDR3 is made up of 16 amino acids. Trimming took 2 bases from V and 3 from J, leaving 17 bases between them. CDR3 bases: TGTGCCAGCAGTTTACAGCCGGGGGAGAAATTCTACGAGCAGTACTTC. The encoded protein is CASSLQPGEKFYEQYF.

At least ten counts were recorded for this clonotype. The chain is built from TRBV11-2 and TRBJ2-6, with 8 bases identical to TRBD1. Germline-derived CDR1 and CDR2 are SGHAT and FQNNGV. The CDR3 is made up of 17 amino acids. Trimming at V came to 7 bases and at J to 2 bases, leaving 10 bases not matched to a gene. The DNA of the CDR3 is TGTGCCAGCACTCCCGGGACAGGAGAAACTGGGGCCAACGTCCTGACTTTC. This translates into CASTPGTGETGANVLTF.

This clonotype appeared many times. The chain carries TRBV7-2 and TRBJ1-2; TRBD1 might be the D (5 bases). This CDR3 contains 15 residues. Trimming shortened V by 6 bases and J by 4 bases, and 18 bases separated the two germline ends. Germline V gene sequence: CDR1 SGHTA, CDR2 FQGNSA. The CDR3 sequence is CASSQGVPGGYGYTF. The CDR3 bases are TGTGCCAGCAGTCAAGGGGTCCCCGGTGGCTATGGCTACACCTTC. Looking up the rest from reference TRBV7-2 and TRBJ1-2 gives the full variable domain: GAGVSQSPSNKVTEKGKDVELRCDPISGHTALYWYRQSLGQGLEFLIYFQGNSAPDKSGLPSDRFSAERTGGSVSTLTIQRTQQEDSAVYLCASSQGVPGGYGYTFGSGTRLTVV.

On this clonotype itself: A read error is possible here, since a much larger clone lies one base away. The chain carries TRBV11-2 and TRBJ2-7; D is perhaps TRBD1 (5 bases). Per germline, CDR1 SGHAT and CDR2 FQNNGV. The CDR3 loop spans 12 amino acids. V shed 5 bases and J shed 3 bases, with 8 bases lying between them. The CDR3 DNA is TGTGCCAGCAGCCACCAGGGCTACGAGCAGTACTTC. It is translated as CASSHQGYEQYF. Together with reference TRBV11-2 and TRBJ2-7, the CDR3 gives the full variable domain: EAGVAQSPRYKIIEKRQSVAFWCNPISGHATLYWYQQILGQGPKLLIQFQNNGVVDDSQLPKDRFSAERLKGVDSTLKIQPAKLEDSAVYLCASSHQGYEQYFGPGTRLTVT.

In its sample, this clonotype was seen many times. The chain combines TRBV20-1 with TRBJ1-1; 8 positions agree with TRBD1. This CDR3 has 16 amino acids. V lost 0 bases to trimming and J lost 4 bases; unmatched junction nucleotides: 10. In germline, CDR1 is DFQATT, CDR2 SNEGSKA (reference sequence). The CDR3 protein is CSAREWTGKSGTEAFF. The CDR3 DNA reads as TGCAGTGCTAGAGAATGGACAGGGAAATCAGGCACTGAAGCTTTCTTT.

This clonotype has ten or more counts. The CDR3 region has the DNA TGTGCCAGCAGTTTTCCGGGACAGGGAACCTACGAGCAGTACTTC. Amino acid sequence: CASSFPGQGTYEQYF. This sequence joins TRBV12-3 or TRBV12-4 and TRBJ2-7; TRBD1 aligns across 9 bases. V lost 3 bases to trimming and J lost 2 bases; unmatched junction nucleotides: 5. This CDR3 is built from 15 residues.

The chain recombines TRBV7-2 with TRBJ1-5; 10 positions agree with TRBD1. J lost 7 bases, V lost 5 bases, and 8 bases had no gene match. Looked up from germline, CDR1 is SGHTA and CDR2 is FQGNSA. The CDR3 covers 15 residues. In DNA form, the CDR3 reads TGTGCCAGCAGCGTAAGACAGGGGGCGAACCAGCCCCAGCATTTT. This encodes CASSVRQGANQPQHF.

The sample holds many counts of this clonotype. The V call is TRBV7-9, the J call TRBJ1-5; 7 nucleotides agree with TRBD1. The CDR3 is 16 residues long. From germline, CDR1 is SEHNR and CDR2 FQNEAQ (reference sequence). The V gene end was trimmed by 3 bases and the J gene end by 1 base; junction bases not matched to a gene: 6. The CDR3 DNA follows: TGTGCCAGCAGCTTGGGGACAGTCGGGAGCAATCAGCCCCAGCATTTT. Translation gives CASSLGTVGSNQPQHF.

This clonotype came up many times. The CDR3 coding sequence is TGCAGCGTTTTCTTAGGCCACGAGCAGTACTTC. It is translated as CSVFLGHEQYF. The chain has TRBV29-1 and TRBJ2-7; D remains ambiguous. From germline, CDR1 is SQVTM and CDR2 ANQGSEA. The CDR3 is 11 residues long. The V end lost 5 bases, the J end lost 5 bases, and 10 bases lay between the germline ends.